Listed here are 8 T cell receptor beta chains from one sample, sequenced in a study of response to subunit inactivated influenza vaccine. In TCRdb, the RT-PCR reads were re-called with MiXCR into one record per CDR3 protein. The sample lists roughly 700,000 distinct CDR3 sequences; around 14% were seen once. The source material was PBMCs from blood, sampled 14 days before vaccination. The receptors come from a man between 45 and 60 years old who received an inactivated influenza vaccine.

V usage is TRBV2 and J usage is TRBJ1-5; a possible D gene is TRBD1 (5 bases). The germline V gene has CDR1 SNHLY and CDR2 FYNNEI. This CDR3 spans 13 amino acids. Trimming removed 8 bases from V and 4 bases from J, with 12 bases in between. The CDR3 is CASGGGRNQPQHF. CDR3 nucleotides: TGTGCCAGCGGCGGGGGTCGGAATCAGCCCCAGCATTTT.

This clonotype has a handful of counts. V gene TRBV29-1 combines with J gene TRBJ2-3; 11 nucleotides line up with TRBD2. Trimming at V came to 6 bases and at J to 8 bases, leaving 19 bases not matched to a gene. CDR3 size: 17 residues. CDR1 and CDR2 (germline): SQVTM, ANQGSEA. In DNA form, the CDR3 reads TGCAGCGTCCCCTCTAAGACTAGCGGGATAGGCCATGGTACGCAGTATTTT. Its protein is CSVPSKTSGIGHGTQYF.

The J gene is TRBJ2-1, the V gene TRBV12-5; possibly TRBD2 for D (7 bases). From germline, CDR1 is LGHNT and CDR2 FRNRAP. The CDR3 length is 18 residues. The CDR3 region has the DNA TGTGCCAGCTGTTTGAGAGGGGGGGCCGGTAGGACCTACAATGAGCAGTTCTTC. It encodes CASCLRGGAGRTYNEQFF.

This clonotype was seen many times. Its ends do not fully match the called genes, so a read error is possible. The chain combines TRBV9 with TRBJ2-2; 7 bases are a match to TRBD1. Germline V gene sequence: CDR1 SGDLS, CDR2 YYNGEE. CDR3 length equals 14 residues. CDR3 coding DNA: TGTGCCAGCAGCCCGGGACAGAACGCCGGGGAGCTGTTTTTT. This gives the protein CASSPGQNAGELFF.

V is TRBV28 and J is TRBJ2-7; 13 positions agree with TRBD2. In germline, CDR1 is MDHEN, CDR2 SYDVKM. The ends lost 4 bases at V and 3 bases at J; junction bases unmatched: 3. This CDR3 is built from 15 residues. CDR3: CASSYGLAGDYEQYF. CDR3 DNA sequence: TGTGCCAGCAGTTACGGACTAGCGGGGGACTACGAGCAGTACTTC.

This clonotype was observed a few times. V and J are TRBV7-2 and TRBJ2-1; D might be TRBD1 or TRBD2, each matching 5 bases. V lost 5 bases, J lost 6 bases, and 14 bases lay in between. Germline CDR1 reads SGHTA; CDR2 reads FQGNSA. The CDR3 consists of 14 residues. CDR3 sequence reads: CASSTQYGTNEQFF. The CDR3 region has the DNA TGTGCCAGCAGCACACAGTACGGGACCAATGAGCAGTTCTTC.

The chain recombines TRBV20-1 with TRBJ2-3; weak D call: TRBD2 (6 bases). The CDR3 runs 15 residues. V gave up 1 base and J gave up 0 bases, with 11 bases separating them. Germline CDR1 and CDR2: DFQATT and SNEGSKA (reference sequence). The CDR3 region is CSARGDLDSTDTQYF. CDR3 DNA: TGCAGTGCTAGAGGGGACTTGGATAGCACAGATACGCAGTATTTT.

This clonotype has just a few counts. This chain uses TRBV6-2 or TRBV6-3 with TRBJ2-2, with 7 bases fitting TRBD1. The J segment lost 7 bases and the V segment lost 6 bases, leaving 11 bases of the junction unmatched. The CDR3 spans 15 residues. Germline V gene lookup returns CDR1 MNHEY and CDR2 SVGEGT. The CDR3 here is CASSRGQRLIGELFF. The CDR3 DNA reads TGTGCCAGCAGCAGGGGACAGCGGTTGATCGGGGAGCTGTTTTTT.